A selection of T cell receptor beta chains follows, all from one sample in a study of T cells in Graves' hyperthyroidism and ophthalmopathy. From the multiplex PCR reads, TCRdb called clonotypes with MiXCR, one entry per CDR3 protein. Here the sample spans 500,000 to 800,000 distinct CDR3 sequences, about 14% being singletons. Sequenced sample: blood. These TCRs come from a woman between 50 and 59 years old with Graves' ophthalmopathy. CDR3s include the opening cysteine and the closing phenylalanine or tryptophan.

j_gene: TRBJ2-1
v_gene: TRBV12-3/TRBV12-4
CDR3aa: CASSRGGRSNEQFF

j_gene: TRBJ1-1
v_gene: TRBV10-3
CDR3aa: CAIRQALGNTEAFF

j_gene: TRBJ2-5
v_gene: TRBV18
CDR3aa: CASSPPGQRSETQYF

j_gene: TRBJ2-1
v_gene: TRBV27
CDR3aa: CASSSLAGGPHEQFF

j_gene: TRBJ1-1
v_gene: TRBV3-1
CDR3aa: CASSQGHTLRNTEAFF

j_gene: TRBJ1-2
v_gene: TRBV5-6
CDR3aa: CASRRGNGYTF

j_gene: TRBJ2-1
v_gene: TRBV3-1
CDR3aa: CASSQVGHNEQFF

j_gene: TRBJ1-1
v_gene: TRBV3-1
CDR3aa: CASSNHLRNTEAFF

j_gene: TRBJ2-4
v_gene: TRBV28
CDR3aa: CASSLIGGENIQYF

j_gene: TRBJ2-7
v_gene: TRBV12-3/TRBV12-4
CDR3aa: CASSWGLAGMVAYEQYF

j_gene: TRBJ2-7
v_gene: TRBV11-2
CDR3aa: CASSYHSYEQYF